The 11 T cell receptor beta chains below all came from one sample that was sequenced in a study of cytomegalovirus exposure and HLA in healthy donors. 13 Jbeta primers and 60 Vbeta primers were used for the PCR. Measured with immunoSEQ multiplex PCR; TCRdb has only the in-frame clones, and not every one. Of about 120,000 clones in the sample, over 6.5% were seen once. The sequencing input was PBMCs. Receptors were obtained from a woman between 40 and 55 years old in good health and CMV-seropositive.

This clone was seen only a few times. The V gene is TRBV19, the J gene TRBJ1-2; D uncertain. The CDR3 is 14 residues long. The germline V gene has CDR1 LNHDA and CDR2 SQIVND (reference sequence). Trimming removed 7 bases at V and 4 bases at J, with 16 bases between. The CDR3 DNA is TGTGCCAGTACCCCTCAGGTAGGAAGCTATGGCTACACCTTC. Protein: CASTPQVGSYGYTF.

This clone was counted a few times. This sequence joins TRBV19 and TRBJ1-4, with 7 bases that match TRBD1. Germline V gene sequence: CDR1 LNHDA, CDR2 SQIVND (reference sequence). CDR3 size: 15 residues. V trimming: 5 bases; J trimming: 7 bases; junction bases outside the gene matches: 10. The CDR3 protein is CASSYKGAGSEKLFF. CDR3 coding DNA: TGTGCCAGTAGTTATAAGGGGGCAGGAAGTGAAAAACTGTTTTTT.

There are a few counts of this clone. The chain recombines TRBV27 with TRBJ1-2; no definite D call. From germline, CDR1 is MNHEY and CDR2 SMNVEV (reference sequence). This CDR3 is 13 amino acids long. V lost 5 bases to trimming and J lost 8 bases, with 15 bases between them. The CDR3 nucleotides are TGTGCCAGCAGTCTCTATGTGGACTCCGGCTACACCTTC. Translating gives CASSLYVDSGYTF.

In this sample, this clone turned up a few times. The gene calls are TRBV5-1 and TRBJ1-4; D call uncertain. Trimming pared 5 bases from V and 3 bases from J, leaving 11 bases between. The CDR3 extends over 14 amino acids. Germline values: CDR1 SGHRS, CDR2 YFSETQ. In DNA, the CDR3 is TGCGCCAGCAGTCCCCGGAGAGCTAATGAAAAACTGTTTTTT. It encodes CASSPRRANEKLFF.

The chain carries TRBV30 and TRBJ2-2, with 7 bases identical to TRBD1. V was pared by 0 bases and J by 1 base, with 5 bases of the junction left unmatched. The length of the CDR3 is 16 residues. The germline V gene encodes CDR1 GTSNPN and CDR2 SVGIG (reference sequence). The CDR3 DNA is TGTGCCTGGAGTGTAGCGTGGGACAGGAACACCGGGGAGCTGTTTTTT. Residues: CAWSVAWDRNTGELFF.

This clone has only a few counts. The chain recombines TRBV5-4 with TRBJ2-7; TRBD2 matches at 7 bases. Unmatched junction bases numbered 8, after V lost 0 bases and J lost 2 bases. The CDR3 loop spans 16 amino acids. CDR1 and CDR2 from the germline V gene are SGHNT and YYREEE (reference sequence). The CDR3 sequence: CASSLVGAGVTYEQYF. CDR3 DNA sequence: TGTGCCAGCAGCTTGGTCGGGGCGGGGGTTACCTACGAGCAGTACTTC.

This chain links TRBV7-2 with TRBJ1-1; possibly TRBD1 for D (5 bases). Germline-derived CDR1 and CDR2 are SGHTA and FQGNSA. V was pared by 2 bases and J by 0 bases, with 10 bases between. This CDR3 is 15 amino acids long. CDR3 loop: CASSLLVQVNTEAFF. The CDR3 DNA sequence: TGTGCCAGCAGCTTATTAGTACAGGTGAACACTGAAGCTTTCTTT.

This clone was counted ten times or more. CDR3 amino acids: CASSAGGGFTDTQYF. The CDR3 nucleotides are TGTGCCAGCAGTGCCGGAGGAGGTTTCACAGATACGCAGTATTTT. V is TRBV2 and J is TRBJ2-3; TRBD2 is a possible D gene (5 bases). Germline CDR1 SNHLY, CDR2 FYNNEI. Between the trimmed V and J ends, which lost 4 bases and 2 bases, there was a span of 13 bases. The CDR3 is made up of 15 amino acids.

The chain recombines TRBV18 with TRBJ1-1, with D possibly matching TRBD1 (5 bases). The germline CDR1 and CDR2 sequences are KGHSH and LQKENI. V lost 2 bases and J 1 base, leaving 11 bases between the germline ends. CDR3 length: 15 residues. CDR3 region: CASSPSAQGNTEAFF. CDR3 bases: TGTGCCAGCTCACCATCCGCCCAGGGGAACACTGAAGCTTTCTTT.

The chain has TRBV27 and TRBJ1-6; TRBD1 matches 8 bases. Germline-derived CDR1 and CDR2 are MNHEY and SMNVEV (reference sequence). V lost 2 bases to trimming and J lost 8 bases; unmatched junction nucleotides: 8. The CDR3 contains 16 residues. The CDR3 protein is CASSLGWGTGDSPLHF. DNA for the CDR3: TGTGCCAGCAGTTTAGGTTGGGGGACAGGTGATTCACCCCTCCACTTT.

The CDR3 DNA sequence: TGTGCCAGCAGCTTATATGCGGGGGGGCGAGATGGCTACACCTTC. Translated, it gives CASSLYAGGRDGYTF. The chain employs TRBV5-4 and TRBJ1-2, with a tentative D call TRBD1 (6 bases). The length of the CDR3 is 15 residues. Trimming took off 2 bases at V and 6 bases at J, with 17 bases between the two ends. The germline V gene encodes CDR1 SGHNT and CDR2 YYREEE (reference sequence).